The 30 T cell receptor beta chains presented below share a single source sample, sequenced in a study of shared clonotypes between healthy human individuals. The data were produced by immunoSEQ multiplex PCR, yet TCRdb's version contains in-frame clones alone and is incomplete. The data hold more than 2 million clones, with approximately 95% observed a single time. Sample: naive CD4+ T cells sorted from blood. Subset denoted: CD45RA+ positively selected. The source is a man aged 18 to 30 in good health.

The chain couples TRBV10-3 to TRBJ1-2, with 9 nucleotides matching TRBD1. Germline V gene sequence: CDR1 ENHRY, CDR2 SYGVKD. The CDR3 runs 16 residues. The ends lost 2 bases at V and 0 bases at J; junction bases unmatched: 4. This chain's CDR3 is CAISEDRGTANYGYTF. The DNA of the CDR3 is TGTGCCATCAGTGAGGACAGGGGGACCGCTAACTATGGCTACACCTTC.

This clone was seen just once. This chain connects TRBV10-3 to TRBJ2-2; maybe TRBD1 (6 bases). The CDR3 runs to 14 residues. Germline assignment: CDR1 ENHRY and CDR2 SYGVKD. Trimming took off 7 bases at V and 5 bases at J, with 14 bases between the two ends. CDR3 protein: CAINPTGSTGELFF. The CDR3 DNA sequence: TGTGCCATCAATCCCACAGGGTCAACCGGGGAGCTGTTTTTT.

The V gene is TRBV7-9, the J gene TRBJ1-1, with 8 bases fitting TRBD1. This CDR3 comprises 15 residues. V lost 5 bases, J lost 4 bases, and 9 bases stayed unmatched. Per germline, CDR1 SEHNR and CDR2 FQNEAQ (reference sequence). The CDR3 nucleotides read TGTGCCAGCAGCCCCTCAGGACAGGGAGGCACTGAAGCTTTCTTT. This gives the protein CASSPSGQGGTEAFF.

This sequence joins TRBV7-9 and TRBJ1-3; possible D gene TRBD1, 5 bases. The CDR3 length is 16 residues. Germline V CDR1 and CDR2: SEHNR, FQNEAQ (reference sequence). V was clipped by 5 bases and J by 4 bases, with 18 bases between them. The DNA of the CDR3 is TGTGCCAGCAGCCTCCAGGGAACCGGGCCAGGAAACACCATATATTTT. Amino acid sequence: CASSLQGTGPGNTIYF.

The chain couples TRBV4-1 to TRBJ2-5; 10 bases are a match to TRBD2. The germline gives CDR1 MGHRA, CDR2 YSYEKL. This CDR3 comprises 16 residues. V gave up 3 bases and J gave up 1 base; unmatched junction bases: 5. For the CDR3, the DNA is TGCGCCAGCAGCCACAGCGGGGGGGCCGTCCAAGAGACCCAGTACTTC. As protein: CASSHSGGAVQETQYF.

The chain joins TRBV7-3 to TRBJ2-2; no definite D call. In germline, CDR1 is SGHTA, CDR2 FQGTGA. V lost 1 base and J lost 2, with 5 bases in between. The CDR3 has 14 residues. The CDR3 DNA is TGTGCCAGCAGCTTAAGTCCTAACACCGGGGAGCTGTTTTTT. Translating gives CASSLSPNTGELFF.

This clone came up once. The CDR3 reads CASSLDLGVPSTNEKLFF. The CDR3 bases are TGTGCCAGCAGCTTAGATTTGGGGGTACCTTCAACTAATGAAAAACTGTTTTTT. The chain is built from TRBV11-2 and TRBJ1-4; D possibly corresponds to TRBD1 (5 bases). From germline, CDR1 is SGHAT and CDR2 FQNNGV. V lost 0 bases and J 0 bases, leaving 14 bases between the germline ends. This CDR3 has 18 residues.

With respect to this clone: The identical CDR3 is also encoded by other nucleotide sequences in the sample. This CDR3 reads CASSYSGGTNEKLFF. In DNA, the CDR3 is TGTGCCAGCAGTTACTCGGGGGGAACTAATGAAAAACTGTTTTTT. This chain uses TRBV6-5 with TRBJ1-4; the D gene is possibly TRBD1 (5 bases). V was clipped by 0 bases and J by 1 base, with 6 bases between them. The length of the CDR3 is 15 residues. Germline V gene sequence: CDR1 MNHEY, CDR2 SVGAGI.

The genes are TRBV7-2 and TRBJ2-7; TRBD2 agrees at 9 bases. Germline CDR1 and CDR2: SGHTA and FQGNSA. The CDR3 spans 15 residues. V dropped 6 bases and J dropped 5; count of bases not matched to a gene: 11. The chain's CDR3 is CASSPRRGRADEQYF. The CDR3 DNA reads TGTGCCAGCAGTCCGCGACGCGGGAGGGCCGACGAGCAGTACTTC.

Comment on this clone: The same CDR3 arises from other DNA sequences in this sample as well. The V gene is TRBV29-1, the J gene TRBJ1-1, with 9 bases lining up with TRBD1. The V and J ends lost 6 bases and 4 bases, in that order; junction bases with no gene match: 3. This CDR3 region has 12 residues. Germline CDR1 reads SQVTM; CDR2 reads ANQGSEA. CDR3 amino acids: CSVGQGPTEAFF. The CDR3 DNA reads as TGCAGCGTGGGACAGGGTCCCACTGAAGCTTTCTTT.

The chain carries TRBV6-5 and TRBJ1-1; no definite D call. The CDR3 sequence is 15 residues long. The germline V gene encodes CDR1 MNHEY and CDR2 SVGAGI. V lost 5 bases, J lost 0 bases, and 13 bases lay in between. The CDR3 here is CASSPDRIMNTEAFF. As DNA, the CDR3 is TGTGCCAGCAGTCCTGACCGGATAATGAACACTGAAGCTTTCTTT.

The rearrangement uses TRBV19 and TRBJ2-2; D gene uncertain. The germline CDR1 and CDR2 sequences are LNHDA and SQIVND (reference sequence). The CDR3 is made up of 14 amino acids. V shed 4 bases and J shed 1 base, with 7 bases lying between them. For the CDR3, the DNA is TGTGCCAGTAGTAGTGGCCGGAACACCGGGGAGCTGTTTTTT. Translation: CASSSGRNTGELFF.

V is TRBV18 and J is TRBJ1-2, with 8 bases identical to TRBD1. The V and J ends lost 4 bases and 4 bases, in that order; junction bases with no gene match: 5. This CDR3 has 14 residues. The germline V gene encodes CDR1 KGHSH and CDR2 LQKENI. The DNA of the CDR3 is TGTGCCAGCTCACGTGCGGGACAGGTCTATGGCTACACCTTC. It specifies CASSRAGQVYGYTF.

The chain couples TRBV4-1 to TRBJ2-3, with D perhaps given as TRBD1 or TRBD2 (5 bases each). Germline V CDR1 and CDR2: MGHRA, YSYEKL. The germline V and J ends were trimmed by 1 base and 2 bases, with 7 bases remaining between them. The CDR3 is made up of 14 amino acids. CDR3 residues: CASSQGGTTDTQYF. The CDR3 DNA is TGCGCCAGCAGCCAAGGGGGGACCACAGATACGCAGTATTTT.

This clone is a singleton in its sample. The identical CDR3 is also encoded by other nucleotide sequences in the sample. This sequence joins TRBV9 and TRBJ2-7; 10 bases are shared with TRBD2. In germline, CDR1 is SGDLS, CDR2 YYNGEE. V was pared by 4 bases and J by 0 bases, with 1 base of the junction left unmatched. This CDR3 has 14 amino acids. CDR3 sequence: CASSPSGSSYEQYF. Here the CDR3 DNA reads TGTGCCAGCAGCCCTAGCGGGAGCTCCTACGAGCAGTACTTC. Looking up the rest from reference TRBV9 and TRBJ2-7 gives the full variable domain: DSGVTQTPKHLITATGQRVTLRCSPRSGDLSVYWYQQSLDQGLQFLIQYYNGEERAKGNILERFSAQQFPDLHSELNLSSLELGDSALYFCASSPSGSSYEQYFGPGTRLTVT.

In DNA, the CDR3 is TGTGCCAGCAGCTCTGTGTGGAACACTGAAGCTTTCTTT. This gives the protein CASSSVWNTEAFF. The chain employs TRBV7-9 and TRBJ1-1, with D hard to call. The CDR3 contains 13 residues. The germline V and J ends were trimmed by 4 bases and 1 base, with 7 bases remaining between them. Germline V gives CDR1 SEHNR, CDR2 FQNEAQ (reference sequence).

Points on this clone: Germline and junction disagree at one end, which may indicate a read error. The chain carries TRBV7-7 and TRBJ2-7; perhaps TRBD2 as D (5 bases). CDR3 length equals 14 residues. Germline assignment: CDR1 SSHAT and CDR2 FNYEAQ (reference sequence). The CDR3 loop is CASSSGEGSREQYF. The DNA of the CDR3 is TGTGCTAGCAGCTCAGGCGAGGGATCGCGGGAGCAGTACTTC.

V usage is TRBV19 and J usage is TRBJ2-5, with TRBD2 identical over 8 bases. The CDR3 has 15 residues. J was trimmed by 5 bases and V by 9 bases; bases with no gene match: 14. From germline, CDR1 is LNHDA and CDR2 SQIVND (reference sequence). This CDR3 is CASSLGSGRDETQYF. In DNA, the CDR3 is TGTGCCAGCAGCCTGGGGAGCGGGAGAGACGAGACCCAGTACTTC.

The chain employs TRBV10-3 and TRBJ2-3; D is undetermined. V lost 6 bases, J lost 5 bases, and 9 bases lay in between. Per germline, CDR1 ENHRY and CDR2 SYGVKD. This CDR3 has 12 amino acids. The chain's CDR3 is CAISEYEDTQYF. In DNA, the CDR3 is TGTGCCATCAGCGAATATGAAGATACGCAGTATTTT.

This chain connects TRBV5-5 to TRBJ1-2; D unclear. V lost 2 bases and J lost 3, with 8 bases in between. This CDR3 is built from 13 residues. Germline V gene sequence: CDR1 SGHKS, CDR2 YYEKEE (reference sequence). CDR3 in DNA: TGTGCCAGCAGCTTTAACACTGACTATGGCTACACCTTC. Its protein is CASSFNTDYGYTF.

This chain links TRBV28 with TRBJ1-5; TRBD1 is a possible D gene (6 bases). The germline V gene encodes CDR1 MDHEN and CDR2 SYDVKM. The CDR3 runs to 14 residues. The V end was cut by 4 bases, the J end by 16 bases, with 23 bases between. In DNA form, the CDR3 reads TGTGCCAGCAGTTCCCTCCCCTCACAGGGAATAATCCATTTT. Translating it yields CASSSLPSQGIIHF.

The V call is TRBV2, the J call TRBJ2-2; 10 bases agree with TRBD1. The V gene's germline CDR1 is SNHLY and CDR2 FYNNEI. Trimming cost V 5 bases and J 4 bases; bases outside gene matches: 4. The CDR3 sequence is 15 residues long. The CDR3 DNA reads TGTGCCAGCAGTTACCGACAGGGGGCCACCGGGGAGCTGTTTTTT. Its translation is CASSYRQGATGELFF.

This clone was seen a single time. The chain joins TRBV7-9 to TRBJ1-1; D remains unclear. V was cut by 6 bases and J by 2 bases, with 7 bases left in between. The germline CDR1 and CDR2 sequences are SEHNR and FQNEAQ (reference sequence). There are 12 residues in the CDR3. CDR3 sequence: CASSRVNTEAFF. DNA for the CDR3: TGTGCCAGCAGTAGGGTAAACACTGAAGCTTTCTTT.

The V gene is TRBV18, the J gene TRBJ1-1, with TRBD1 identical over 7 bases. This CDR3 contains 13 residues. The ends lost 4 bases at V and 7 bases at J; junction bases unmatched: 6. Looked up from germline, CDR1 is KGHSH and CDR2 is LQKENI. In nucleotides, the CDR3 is TGTGCCAGCTCACTCGTGGGGGACAGTGAAGCTTTCTTT. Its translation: CASSLVGDSEAFF.

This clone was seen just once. CDR3 nucleotides: TGTGCCAGCACTGGACGGGAGAATTCACCCCTCCACTTT. Its protein is CASTGRENSPLHF. V and J are TRBV6-1 and TRBJ1-6, with D uncertain. CDR3 length equals 13 residues. CDR1 and CDR2 (germline): MNHNS, SASEGT. V lost 7 bases and J lost 7, with 11 bases in between.

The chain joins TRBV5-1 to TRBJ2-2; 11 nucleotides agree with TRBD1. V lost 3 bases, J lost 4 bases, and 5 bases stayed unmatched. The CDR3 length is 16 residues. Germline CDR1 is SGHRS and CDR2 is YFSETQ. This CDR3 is CASSSRTGGSTGELFF. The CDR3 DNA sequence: TGCGCCAGCAGCTCTCGGACAGGGGGCAGCACCGGGGAGCTGTTTTTT. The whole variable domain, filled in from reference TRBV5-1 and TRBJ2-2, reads KAGVTQTPRYLIKTRGQQVTLSCSPISGHRSVSWYQQTPGQGLQFLFEYFSETQRNKGNFPGRFSGRQFSNSRSEMNVSTLELGDSALYLCASSSRTGGSTGELFFGEGSRLTVL.

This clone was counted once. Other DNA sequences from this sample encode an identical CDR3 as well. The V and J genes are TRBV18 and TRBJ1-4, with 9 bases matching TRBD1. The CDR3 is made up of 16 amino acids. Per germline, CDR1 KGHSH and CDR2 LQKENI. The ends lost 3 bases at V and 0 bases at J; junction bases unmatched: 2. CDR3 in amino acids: CASSPRQGATNEKLFF. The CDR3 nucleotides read TGTGCCAGCTCACCTCGACAGGGGGCAACTAATGAAAAACTGTTTTTT.

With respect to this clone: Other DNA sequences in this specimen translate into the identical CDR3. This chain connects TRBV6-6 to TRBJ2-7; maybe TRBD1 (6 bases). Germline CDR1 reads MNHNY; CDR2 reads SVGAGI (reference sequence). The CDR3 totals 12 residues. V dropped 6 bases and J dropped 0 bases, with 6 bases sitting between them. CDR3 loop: CASRQGSYEQYF. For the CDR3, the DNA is TGTGCCAGCAGACAGGGCTCCTACGAGCAGTACTTC.

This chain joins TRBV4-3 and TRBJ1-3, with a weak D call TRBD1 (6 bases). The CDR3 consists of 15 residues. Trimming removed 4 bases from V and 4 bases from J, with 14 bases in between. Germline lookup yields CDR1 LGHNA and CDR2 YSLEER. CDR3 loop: CASSPGAGVGNTIYF. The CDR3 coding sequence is TGCGCCAGCAGCCCCGGAGCAGGGGTGGGAAACACCATATATTTT.

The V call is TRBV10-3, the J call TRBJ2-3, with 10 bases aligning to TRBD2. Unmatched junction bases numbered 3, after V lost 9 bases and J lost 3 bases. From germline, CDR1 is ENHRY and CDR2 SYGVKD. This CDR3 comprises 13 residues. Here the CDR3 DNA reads TGTGCCATTCAACTAGCGGGAACAGATACGCAGTATTTT. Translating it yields CAIQLAGTDTQYF.